Presented here are 31 T cell receptor beta chains from one specimen sequenced in a study of OX40 agonist ivuxolimab in advanced cancers. Repertoires were generated with immunoSEQ multiplex PCR, while TCRdb's copy carries only in-frame clones and drops some. The data show 40,000 to 50,000 clones, about nine tenths seen once. The source was CD4+ or CD8+ T cells sorted from blood, collected in a trial of the OX40 agonist ivuxolimab. These receptors originate from an adult with an advanced solid tumor such as melanoma, head and neck, liver or kidney cancer.

V and J are TRBV7-3 and TRBJ1-5; 9 bases fit TRBD1. The CDR3 is 18 residues long. In germline, CDR1 is SGHTA, CDR2 FQGTGA. The V and J ends lost 10 bases and 0 bases, in that order; junction bases with no gene match: 16. The CDR3 DNA reads as TGTGCCAACACACAGGGGGCCAGGATACATATTAGCAATCAGCCCCAGCATTTT. It specifies CANTQGARIHISNQPQHF.

V is TRBV27 and J is TRBJ2-7; TRBD2 aligns across 7 bases. CDR3 size: 13 residues. The germline V gene encodes CDR1 MNHEY and CDR2 SMNVEV (reference sequence). Unmatched junction bases numbered 2, after V lost 3 bases and J lost 3 bases. The CDR3, as DNA: TGTGCCAGCAGTTTGACTAGCCTCTACGAGCAGTACTTC. This encodes CASSLTSLYEQYF.

Within the sample, this clone is large. V usage is TRBV18 and J usage is TRBJ2-4, with 8 bases lining up with TRBD1. V lost 6 bases and J lost 5; bases outside the gene matches: 9. Germline V gene data show CDR1 as KGHSH and CDR2 as LQKENI. The CDR3 is 15 residues long. CDR3 sequence: CASSLGQGGQNIQYF. In DNA, the CDR3 is TGTGCCAGCTCTCTCGGACAGGGAGGCCAAAACATTCAGTACTTC.

J is TRBJ2-2 and V is TRBV7-9; 7 bases fit TRBD1. V lost 5 bases, J lost 4 bases, and 4 bases stayed unmatched. The CDR3 is 14 amino acids. Germline CDR1 and CDR2: SEHNR and FQNEAQ (reference sequence). CDR3 sequence reads: CASSRTGGTGELFF. The CDR3 DNA sequence: TGTGCCAGCAGCCGGACAGGTGGCACCGGGGAGCTGTTTTTT.

J is TRBJ1-6 and V is TRBV4-1; 7 bases match TRBD1. The germline CDR1 and CDR2 sequences are MGHRA and YSYEKL. J was trimmed by 9 bases and V by 0 bases; bases with no gene match: 8. The CDR3 runs to 16 residues. This CDR3 reads CASSQDVYRGSSPLHF. The CDR3 DNA reads TGCGCCAGCAGCCAAGATGTCTACAGGGGCTCTTCACCCCTCCACTTT.

The chain uses TRBV7-3 and TRBJ2-3, with 11 bases fitting TRBD2. Germline loops: CDR1 SGHTA, CDR2 FQGTGA. V gave up 2 bases and J gave up 3 bases; unmatched junction bases: 1. The CDR3 runs 15 residues. The CDR3 reads CASSLLAGGTDTQYF. The DNA of the CDR3 is TGTGCCAGCAGCTTACTAGCGGGGGGTACAGATACGCAGTATTTT.

The chain carries TRBV4-1 and TRBJ1-6, with D unresolved. The CDR3 has 15 residues. Looked up from germline, CDR1 is MGHRA and CDR2 is YSYEKL. With 0 bases removed from V and 8 bases from J, the gap between germline ends came to 11 bases. The CDR3 loop is CASSQEATMDSPLHF. The CDR3 nucleotides are TGCGCCAGCAGCCAAGAAGCAACAATGGATTCACCCCTCCACTTT.

The chain recombines TRBV5-1 with TRBJ2-2, with 9 bases fitting TRBD2. This CDR3 is 18 amino acids long. V dropped 4 bases and J dropped 4; count of bases not matched to a gene: 14. The germline V gene has CDR1 SGHRS and CDR2 YFSETQ. DNA of the CDR3: TGCGCCAGCAGCCCCATGCCGCCCCAGCGGGGGGCCACCGGGGAGCTGTTTTTT. Its protein product is CASSPMPPQRGATGELFF.

The CDR3 is CAWSRDNNSPLHF. The CDR3 nucleotides are TGTGCCTGGAGTCGGGACAACAATTCACCCCTCCACTTT. This chain uses TRBV30 with TRBJ1-6; D may be TRBD1 (6 bases). Trimming stripped 2 bases from V and 7 bases from J, with 9 bases between. This CDR3 has 13 amino acids. Germline V gene sequence: CDR1 GTSNPN, CDR2 SVGIG (reference sequence).

The V call is TRBV2, the J call TRBJ2-1, with TRBD2 matching over 11 bases. This CDR3 is built from 15 residues. J was trimmed by 10 bases and V by 1 base; bases with no gene match: 6. CDR1 is SNHLY, CDR2 FYNNEI, per germline. CDR3 residues: CASSEDLAGGGEQFF. CDR3 nucleotide sequence: TGTGCCAGCAGTGAAGACCTAGCGGGGGGCGGGGAGCAGTTCTTC. The variable domain in full, completed from reference TRBV2 and TRBJ2-1, reads EPEVTQTPSHQVTQMGQEVILRCVPISNHLYFYWYRQILGQKVEFLVSFYNNEISEKSEIFDDQFSVERPDGSNFTLKIRSTKLEDSAMYFCASSEDLAGGGEQFFGPGTRLTVL.

About this clone: The junction differs from germline at one of its ends, possibly a read error. The gene calls are TRBV7-7 and TRBJ2-3; 8 nucleotides line up with TRBD2. The germline V gene encodes CDR1 SSHAT and CDR2 FNYEAQ (reference sequence). This CDR3 is 14 amino acids long. Here the CDR3 reads CASSLGGAPDTQYF. As DNA, the CDR3 is TGTGCTAGCAGCCTCGGGGGGGCGCCAGATACGCAGTATTTT.

This clone is a singleton in its sample. The V and J genes are TRBV6-1 and TRBJ1-2, with a tentative D call TRBD1 (5 bases). V was trimmed by 10 bases and J by 3 bases, leaving 12 bases between them. The CDR3 runs 12 residues. CDR1 is MNHNS and CDR2 is SASEGT in the germline V gene. The CDR3 DNA reads TGTGCCATGTCAAGCAGGGACTATGGCTACACCTTC. This gives the protein CAMSSRDYGYTF.

The rearrangement links TRBV6-6 to TRBJ1-6; D is unclear. This CDR3 region has 14 residues. The V and J ends lost 2 bases and 5 bases respectively, with 7 bases between them. From germline, CDR1 is MNHNY and CDR2 SVGAGI (reference sequence). CDR3 in amino acids: CASSYGGNNSPLHF. CDR3 DNA sequence: TGTGCCAGCAGTTACGGTGGAAATAATTCACCCCTCCACTTT.

The rearrangement links TRBV7-2 to TRBJ2-7; TRBD1 aligns across 7 bases. In germline, CDR1 is SGHTA, CDR2 FQGNSA. With 4 bases clipped from V and 1 base from J, the junction kept 4 bases outside the gene matches. CDR3 length: 14 residues. The CDR3 coding sequence is TGTGCCAGCAGCTACTTGACAGGGTCCTACGAGCAGTACTTC. It codes for CASSYLTGSYEQYF.

The CDR3 protein is CASSVEEGSNQPQHF. CDR3 DNA sequence: TGTGCCAGCTCAGTGGAGGAGGGCTCCAATCAGCCCCAGCATTTT. The chain combines TRBV18 with TRBJ1-5; D is undetermined. Germline V lookup: CDR1 KGHSH, CDR2 LQKENI. The CDR3 has 15 amino acids. V lost 5 bases and J lost 3, with 14 bases in between.

The chain is built from TRBV7-2 and TRBJ2-3; D uncertain. This CDR3 comprises 14 residues. The V and J ends lost 5 bases and 2 bases respectively, with 11 bases between them. The germline gives CDR1 SGHTA, CDR2 FQGNSA. CDR3 in DNA: TGTGCCAGCAGCCCCCAGACACTCACAGATACGCAGTATTTT. Translation gives CASSPQTLTDTQYF.

The chain couples TRBV10-2 to TRBJ2-7; D may correspond to TRBD1 or TRBD2 (6 bases each). Trimming took 6 bases from V and 0 from J, leaving 12 bases between them. This CDR3 spans 14 amino acids. CDR1 and CDR2 from the germline V gene are WSHSY and SAAADI. CDR3 in DNA: TGCGCCAGCAGAGAGGGGGGTCACTCCTACGAGCAGTACTTC. It yields the protein CASREGGHSYEQYF.

The V call is TRBV6-5, the J call TRBJ2-7; 8 bases align to TRBD1. Germline V gene sequence: CDR1 MNHEY, CDR2 SVGAGI. The junction had 4 bases not matched to a gene; V was cut back by 6 bases and J by 3 bases. CDR3 length: 13 residues. CDR3 amino acids: CASSRDRGYEQYF. The CDR3 DNA is TGTGCCAGCAGCCGCGACAGGGGCTACGAGCAGTACTTC.

The chain is built from TRBV6-4 and TRBJ2-1, with D maybe TRBD2 (5 bases). This CDR3 has 14 amino acids. Germline V lookup: CDR1 MRHNA, CDR2 SNTAGT. Trimming removed 5 bases at V and 7 bases at J, with 15 bases between. The CDR3 sequence: CASSPGIGFNEQFF. CDR3 DNA sequence: TGTGCCAGCAGTCCGGGGATCGGCTTTAATGAGCAGTTCTTC.

This clone was counted once. The chain employs TRBV7-9 and TRBJ2-1; no reliable D call. The germline gives CDR1 SEHNR, CDR2 FQNEAQ (reference sequence). CDR3 size: 15 residues. V was pared by 2 bases and J by 1 base, with 9 bases between. The chain's CDR3 is CASSLPRVSYNEQFF. The CDR3 DNA reads TGTGCCAGCAGCTTACCAAGGGTATCCTACAATGAGCAGTTCTTC.

The chain couples TRBV9 to TRBJ2-6; D is undetermined. The germline V gene has CDR1 SGDLS and CDR2 YYNGEE. V was trimmed by 0 bases and J by 4 bases, leaving 5 bases between them. CDR3 length equals 14 residues. CDR3 in DNA: TGTGCCAGCAGCGTAGTGGCCGGGGCCAACGTCCTGACTTTC. Its protein is CASSVVAGANVLTF.

This sequence joins TRBV6-1 and TRBJ1-2; 10 nucleotides match TRBD1. This CDR3 is 15 amino acids long. From germline, CDR1 is MNHNS and CDR2 SASEGT. V trimming: 1 base; J trimming: 4 bases; junction bases outside the gene matches: 3. Here the CDR3 DNA reads TGTGCCAGCAGTGAAGGACAGGGGGCTGGCTATGGCTACACCTTC. Translation: CASSEGQGAGYGYTF.

The V gene is TRBV6-5, the J gene TRBJ2-7; TRBD1 agrees at 9 bases. Germline CDR1 is MNHEY and CDR2 is SVGAGI. V was clipped by 7 bases and J by 6 bases; unmatched bases: 7. This CDR3 spans 13 amino acids. This CDR3 reads CASNKQGAGEQYF. CDR3 DNA sequence: TGTGCCAGCAATAAACAGGGGGCGGGCGAGCAGTACTTC.

This chain joins TRBV7-9 and TRBJ2-1; TRBD1 is a possible D gene (5 bases). V was shortened by 2 bases and J by 5 bases, with 10 bases between the two germline ends. CDR1 and CDR2 (germline): SEHNR, FQNEAQ (reference sequence). This CDR3 has 14 residues. DNA for the CDR3: TGTGCCAGCAGCTTATCAGGGATTAACAATGAGCAGTTCTTC. Protein: CASSLSGINNEQFF.

Details on this clone: This likely stems from a read error, as it lies one base from a far larger clone. The same CDR3 is also encoded by other DNA sequences in this sample. The rearrangement joins TRBV4-1 to TRBJ1-1, with a possible D match to TRBD1 (6 bases). Germline CDR1 and CDR2: MGHRA and YSYEKL. V gave up 5 bases and J gave up 0 bases, with 7 bases separating them. The CDR3 sequence is 13 residues long. The CDR3 nucleotides read TGCGCCAGCAGCTGGACAGTGAACACTGAAGCTTTCTTT. It is translated as CASSWTVNTEAFF.

This clone was detected once. The V gene is TRBV7-3, the J gene TRBJ2-1; 9 nucleotides align to TRBD2. V was clipped by 2 bases and J by 10 bases; unmatched bases: 9. Germline-derived CDR1 and CDR2 are SGHTA and FQGTGA. The CDR3 runs 15 residues. The CDR3 protein is CASSLGLAGYSEQFF. DNA for the CDR3: TGTGCCAGCAGCTTAGGCCTAGCGGGGTATTCGGAGCAGTTCTTC.

This clone came up once. The gene calls are TRBV10-3 and TRBJ2-1; D not certain. CDR1 ENHRY and CDR2 SYGVKD come from the germline V gene. Trimming shortened V by 0 bases and J by 1 base, and 7 bases separated the two germline ends. The CDR3 has 15 residues. CDR3 in amino acids: CAISESYISYNEQFF. The CDR3 DNA follows: TGTGCCATCAGTGAGTCATACATTTCCTACAATGAGCAGTTCTTC.

This chain uses TRBV6-1 with TRBJ1-2; a weak D match, TRBD1 (6 bases). This CDR3 comprises 16 residues. Trimming stripped 0 bases from V and 5 bases from J, with 16 bases between. Germline V lookup: CDR1 MNHNS, CDR2 SASEGT. CDR3 residues: CASSEAKGRGGYGYTF. CDR3 nucleotides: TGTGCCAGCAGTGAAGCGAAGGGCAGGGGAGGGTATGGCTACACCTTC.

The chain employs TRBV7-2 and TRBJ2-3, with a possible D match to TRBD2 (6 bases). The V end was cut by 3 bases, the J end by 5 bases, with 18 bases between. The CDR3 is 16 amino acids. Germline CDR1 is SGHTA and CDR2 is FQGNSA. The CDR3 reads CASSFFSGGRGDTQYF. In DNA, the CDR3 is TGTGCCAGCAGCTTTTTTAGCGGAGGACGGGGAGATACGCAGTATTTT.

The rearrangement uses TRBV7-9 and TRBJ2-2; 15 bases match TRBD2. The CDR3 sequence is 17 residues long. V lost 5 bases to trimming and J lost 7 bases; unmatched junction nucleotides: 8. Germline-derived CDR1 and CDR2 are SEHNR and FQNEAQ (reference sequence). CDR3: CASSPGTSGRMFGELFF. CDR3 DNA sequence: TGTGCCAGCAGCCCCGGGACTAGCGGGAGGATGTTCGGGGAGCTGTTTTTT.

V and J are TRBV5-1 and TRBJ1-1, with TRBD1 identical over 7 bases. Germline V gene data show CDR1 as SGHRS and CDR2 as YFSETQ. The V gene end was trimmed by 0 bases and the J gene end by 1 base; junction bases not matched to a gene: 0. The length of the CDR3 is 14 residues. In nucleotides, the CDR3 is TGCGCCAGCAGCTTGGCAGGGGGGAACACTGAAGCTTTCTTT. Its protein is CASSLAGGNTEAFF.